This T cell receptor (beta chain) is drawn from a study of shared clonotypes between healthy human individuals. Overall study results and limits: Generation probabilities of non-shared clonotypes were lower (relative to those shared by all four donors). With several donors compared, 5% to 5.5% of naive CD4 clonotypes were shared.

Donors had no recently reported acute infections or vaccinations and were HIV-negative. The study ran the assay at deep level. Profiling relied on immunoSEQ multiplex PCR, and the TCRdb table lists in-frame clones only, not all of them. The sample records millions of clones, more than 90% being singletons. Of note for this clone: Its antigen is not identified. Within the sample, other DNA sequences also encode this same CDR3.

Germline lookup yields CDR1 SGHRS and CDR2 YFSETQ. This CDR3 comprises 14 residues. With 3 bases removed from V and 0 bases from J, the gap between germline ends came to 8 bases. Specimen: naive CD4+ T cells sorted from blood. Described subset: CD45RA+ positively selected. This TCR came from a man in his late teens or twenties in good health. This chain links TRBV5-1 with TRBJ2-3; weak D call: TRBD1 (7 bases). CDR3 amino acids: CASSSGGSTDTQYF. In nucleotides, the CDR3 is TGCGCCAGCAGCTCAGGGGGGAGCACAGATACGCAGTATTTT.